This T cell receptor beta chain derives from a study of siplizumab effects on memory and regulatory T cells. This clone has a single count. Per sample, 75,000 to 100,000 TCR templates underwent assay. Some clones are missing from TCRdb's copy, which holds only in-frame ones; the method was immunoSEQ multiplex PCR. The data show around 77,000 clones, roughly nine tenths seen once. The V segment lost 5 bases and the J segment 2 bases; nucleotides outside the gene matches: 6. There are 16 residues in the CDR3. The germline gives CDR1 SQVTM, CDR2 ANQGSEA. The TCR originated in a human donor in good health. The rearrangement joins TRBV29-1 to TRBJ2-3; TRBD2 agrees at 14 bases. Sequencing was performed on CD8+ T cells sorted from blood. The CDR3 reads CSVPGLAGVFTDTQYF. The CDR3 DNA reads TGCAGCGTTCCGGGACTAGCGGGAGTTTTCACAGATACGCAGTATTTT.